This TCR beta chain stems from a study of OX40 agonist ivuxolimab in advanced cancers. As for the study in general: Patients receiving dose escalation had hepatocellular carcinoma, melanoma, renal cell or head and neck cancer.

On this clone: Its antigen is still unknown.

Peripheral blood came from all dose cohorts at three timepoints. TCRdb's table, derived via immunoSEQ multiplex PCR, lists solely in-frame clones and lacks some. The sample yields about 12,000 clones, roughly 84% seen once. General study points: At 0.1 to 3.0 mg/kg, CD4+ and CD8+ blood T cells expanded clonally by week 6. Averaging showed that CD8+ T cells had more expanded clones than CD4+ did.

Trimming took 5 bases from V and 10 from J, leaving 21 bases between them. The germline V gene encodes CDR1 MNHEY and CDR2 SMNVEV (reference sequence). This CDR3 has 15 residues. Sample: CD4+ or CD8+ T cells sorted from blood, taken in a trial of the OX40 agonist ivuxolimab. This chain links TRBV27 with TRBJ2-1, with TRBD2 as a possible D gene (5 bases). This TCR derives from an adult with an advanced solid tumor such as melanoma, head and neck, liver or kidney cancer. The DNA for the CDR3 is TGTGCCAGCAGTGATTTGGGAGTTTCCCTATACGAGCAGTTCTTC. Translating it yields CASSDLGVSLYEQFF.